This record looks at one T cell receptor beta chain sequence and its context. V was pared by 2 bases and J by 8 bases, with 13 bases between. Germline V lookup: CDR1 MDHEN, CDR2 SYDVKM. This CDR3 region has 14 residues. Clones were sequenced by immunoSEQ multiplex PCR, and TCRdb holds only the in-frame ones, with some missing. The data contain around 980,000 clones, 78% of them singletons. This record comes from a study of shared clonotypes between healthy human individuals. The chain is built from TRBV28 and TRBJ2-1; no clear D gene. The sample taken for sequencing was memory CD4+ T cells from PBMCs. Subset indicated: CD45RA-negative fraction. This sequence originates from a man aged 18 to 30 in good health. Some clones in this sample may be carry-over from other donors' samples. The CDR3, as DNA: TGTGCCAGCAGTTTAGAACGCCCAGCCGATGAGCAGTTCTTC. It codes for CASSLERPADEQFF.